A single sample gave rise to the 19 T cell receptor beta chains below, sequenced in a study of T cell responses to AZD1222 COVID-19 vaccine. TCRdb's table, derived via immunoSEQ multiplex PCR, lists solely in-frame clones and lacks some. In the table there are 150,000 or so clones, 85% to 90% of which are singletons. Sequenced material: peripheral blood, taken on day 0 of AZD1222 vaccination. These receptors were collected from an adult in good health.

V gene TRBV7-8 combines with J gene TRBJ2-3; 7 bases agree with TRBD2. The V gene's germline CDR1 is SGHVS and CDR2 FQNEAQ. The length of the CDR3 is 15 residues. The V segment lost 5 bases and the J segment 7 bases; nucleotides outside the gene matches: 12. The DNA of the CDR3 is TGTGCCAGCAGCGCCATGGGGGGGGTGACGTATACGCAGTATTTT. Residues: CASSAMGGVTYTQYF.

The CDR3 region is CASSDRDGNTEAFF. The CDR3 DNA reads as TGTGCCAGCAGTGATCGAGATGGGAACACTGAAGCTTTCTTT. The V and J genes are TRBV2 and TRBJ1-1; no definite D call. The germline gives CDR1 SNHLY, CDR2 FYNNEI. The V gene lost 3 bases and the J gene lost 1 base, with 9 bases spanning the gap. The CDR3 totals 14 residues.

The chain uses TRBV5-6 and TRBJ1-1; D is unclear. The CDR3 has 12 residues. V lost 0 bases and J 11 bases, leaving 11 bases between the germline ends. Looked up from germline, CDR1 is SGHDT and CDR2 is YYEEEE. CDR3 amino acids: CASSLGRVRAFF. CDR3 in DNA: TGTGCCAGCAGCTTGGGTAGGGTTAGGGCTTTCTTT.

The chain combines TRBV4-3 with TRBJ2-7, with unresolved D. Germline V gene data show CDR1 as LGHNA and CDR2 as YSLEER. With 0 bases removed from V and 4 bases from J, the gap between germline ends came to 7 bases. This CDR3 contains 13 residues. CDR3 in amino acids: CASSQDQVYEQYF. CDR3 DNA sequence: TGCGCCAGCAGCCAAGATCAGGTTTACGAGCAGTACTTC.

V is TRBV20-1 and J is TRBJ2-1; D remains ambiguous. The CDR3 has 11 amino acids. V dropped 2 bases and J dropped 13 bases, with 12 bases sitting between them. Germline CDR1 is DFQATT and CDR2 is SNEGSKA (reference sequence). CDR3 bases: TGCAGTGCTAGAACCGTGATTTCCCAGTTCTTC. It codes for CSARTVISQFF.

The rearrangement uses TRBV28 and TRBJ1-2; D ambiguous. CDR1 MDHEN and CDR2 SYDVKM come from the germline V gene. Trimming cost V 6 bases and J 1 base, with 15 bases left between them. The CDR3 is 15 amino acids. The CDR3 sequence: CASRTQVPVNYGYTF. The CDR3 bases are TGTGCCAGCAGGACCCAGGTCCCCGTTAACTATGGCTACACCTTC.

This clone was seen a handful of times. The germline gene is not matched at one end of the junction; a read error may be the cause. The V call is TRBV7-7, the J call TRBJ1-2, with 7 positions matching TRBD1. The CDR3 length is 15 residues. Germline values: CDR1 SSHAT, CDR2 FNYEAQ (reference sequence). CDR3: CASSPPTGPLYGYTF. The CDR3, as DNA: TGTGCTAGCAGCCCTCCGACAGGGCCTCTCTATGGCTACACCTTC.

This rearrangement joins TRBV9 to TRBJ2-1; D may be TRBD1 or TRBD2 (6 bases each). Germline V gives CDR1 SGDLS, CDR2 YYNGEE. This CDR3 is built from 16 residues. Trimming took off 3 bases at V and 0 bases at J, with 13 bases between the two ends. CDR3 protein: CASSAWGASSYNEQFF. The CDR3 nucleotides read TGTGCCAGCAGCGCCTGGGGGGCCAGCTCCTACAATGAGCAGTTCTTC. Full variable domain (remainder filled in from reference TRBV9 and TRBJ2-1): DSGVTQTPKHLITATGQRVTLRCSPRSGDLSVYWYQQSLDQGLQFLIQYYNGEERAKGNILERFSAQQFPDLHSELNLSSLELGDSALYFCASSAWGASSYNEQFFGPGTRLTVL.

The V call is TRBV3-1 (or the pseudogene TRBV3-2), the J call TRBJ1-5; possibly TRBD1 for D (5 bases). The V end lost 1 base, the J end lost 4 bases, and 14 bases lay between the germline ends. The CDR3 is made up of 16 amino acids. Germline lookup yields CDR1 LGHDT and CDR2 YNNKEL (reference sequence). The CDR3 protein is CASSQGSGGGNQPQHF. CDR3 DNA: TGTGCCAGCAGCCAAGGTTCGGGGGGAGGAAATCAGCCCCAGCATTTT.

The genes are TRBV5-1 and TRBJ2-5; 7 bases line up with TRBD2. Germline CDR1 is SGHRS and CDR2 is YFSETQ. Germline trimming cut 7 bases from V and 5 bases from J; bases unmatched to any gene: 8. The CDR3 is 13 residues long. CDR3 DNA sequence: TGCGCCAGCTTGGGGCAGGGAGGGGAGACCCAGTACTTC. This sequence encodes CASLGQGGETQYF.

J is TRBJ1-1 and V is TRBV28; D is ambiguous. The V gene's germline CDR1 is MDHEN and CDR2 SYDVKM. The CDR3 extends over 13 amino acids. V lost 8 bases to trimming and J lost 0 bases, with 10 bases between them. The CDR3 bases are TGTGCCAGCGGACCGGCGGTGAACACTGAAGCTTTCTTT. This encodes CASGPAVNTEAFF.

The gene calls are TRBV29-1 and TRBJ2-3; either TRBD1 or TRBD2 may supply D (5 bases each). The CDR3 totals 12 residues. V was shortened by 7 bases and J by 1 base, with 9 bases between the two germline ends. Looked up from germline, CDR1 is SQVTM and CDR2 is ANQGSEA. The CDR3 sequence: CSGEGCTDTQYF. The CDR3 bases are TGCAGCGGTGAGGGGTGCACAGATACGCAGTATTTT.

This clone was counted a few times. The rearrangement joins TRBV11-2 to TRBJ1-2; D remains ambiguous. The CDR3 has 12 amino acids. Germline V CDR1 and CDR2: SGHAT, FQNNGV. V was clipped by 0 bases and J by 3 bases, with 2 bases between them. The CDR3 sequence is CASSLDHYGYTF. The DNA for the CDR3 is TGTGCCAGCAGCTTAGATCACTATGGCTACACCTTC.

The chain uses TRBV6-1 and TRBJ1-5; D is unresolved. The CDR3 is 17 residues long. Per germline, CDR1 MNHNS and CDR2 SASEGT. V was trimmed by 2 bases and J by 5 bases, leaving 19 bases between them. For the CDR3, the DNA is TGTGCCAGCAGTGAATTCAAAGGATCCCCGGCGGATCAGCCCCAGCATTTT. It specifies CASSEFKGSPADQPQHF.

The V and J genes are TRBV6-6 and TRBJ2-7, with D perhaps TRBD2 (5 bases). CDR1 and CDR2 (germline): MNHNY, SVGAGI (reference sequence). This CDR3 region has 12 residues. V lost 8 bases and J lost 0, with 8 bases in between. The CDR3 spells CASGRDSYEQYF. In DNA, the CDR3 is TGTGCCAGCGGACGGGACTCCTACGAGCAGTACTTC.

This clone turned up a few times. This chain joins TRBV18 and TRBJ1-5; D may be TRBD1 (5 bases). Germline CDR1 KGHSH, CDR2 LQKENI. The CDR3 has 14 amino acids. V was shortened by 4 bases and J by 4 bases, with 11 bases between the two germline ends. CDR3 bases: TGTGCCAGCTCACTACAGGAGGTAAATCAGCCCCAGCATTTT. Its protein is CASSLQEVNQPQHF.

The chain is built from TRBV24-1 and TRBJ2-1; D is tentatively TRBD1 or TRBD2 (6 bases each). The CDR3 extends over 16 amino acids. CDR1 and CDR2 from the germline V gene are KGHDR and SFDVKD. V was trimmed by 9 bases and J by 4 bases, leaving 21 bases between them. The CDR3 nucleotides are TGTGCCACCGGACGGGGGCAGGGGTCCCTATACAATGAGCAGTTCTTC. It is translated as CATGRGQGSLYNEQFF.

The V gene is TRBV28, the J gene TRBJ1-4; a possible D gene is TRBD1 (5 bases). Between the trimmed V and J ends, which lost 3 bases and 11 bases, there was a span of 7 bases. CDR3 length: 11 residues. Germline CDR1 reads MDHEN; CDR2 reads SYDVKM. CDR3 DNA: TGTGCCAGCAGTTTCGGGGGGAAACTGTTTTTT. Encoded protein: CASSFGGKLFF. Full variable domain (rest looked up from reference TRBV28 and TRBJ1-4): DVKVTQSSRYLVKRTGEKVFLECVQDMDHENMFWYRQDPGLGLRLIYFSYDVKMKEKGDIPEGYSVSREKKERFSLILESASTNQTSMYLCASSFGGKLFFGSGTQLSVL.

This clone was observed a single time. The V call is TRBV6-5, the J call TRBJ2-7; D possibly matches TRBD1 or TRBD2 (5 bases each). The CDR3 totals 13 residues. Germline V gene sequence: CDR1 MNHEY, CDR2 SVGAGI. V lost 8 bases and J lost 0, with 11 bases in between. The CDR3 nucleotides are TGTGCCAGCGCTGGGACGGGCTCCTACGAGCAGTACTTC. It codes for CASAGTGSYEQYF.